This TCR beta chain stems from a study of Ad26.COV2.S vaccination and SARS-CoV-2 variants. Whole-study results and caveats: Analyses that measured TCR breadth and depth may have underestimated total T cell responses.

Clones were read by immunoSEQ multiplex PCR, and TCRdb kept only the in-frame ones, dropping some. The sample carries hundreds of thousands of clones, roughly 84% recorded once. Germline V gene sequence: CDR1 SGHRS, CDR2 YFSETQ. V lost 2 bases and J lost 4, with 9 bases in between. CDR3 length: 13 amino acids. Worth noting for this clone: Its specificity is not known.

The sample's treatment: 15 to 20 received Ad26.COV2.S at low or high dose, single or two shots; 5 received placebo; per-sample allocation not given. Day 63 after the first injection of vaccine or placebo was the sampling time. Sequenced material: peripheral blood, taken in a trial of Ad26.COV2.S vaccine versus placebo. The receptor was isolated from a person between 18 and 65 years old who received the Ad26.COV2.S COVID-19 vaccine or a placebo. The chain uses TRBV5-1 and TRBJ1-1, with D unclear. CDR3 bases: TGCGCCAGCAGCTTTGGGTCAGCCACTGAAGCTTTCTTT. It encodes CASSFGSATEAFF.